The 12 T cell receptor beta chains listed next were all sequenced from one sample in a study of T cells in Graves' hyperthyroidism and ophthalmopathy. Amplification of TCR beta CDR3 regions used RNA as the template. The HTBI set primed first-round TCR CDR3 RT-PCR. MiXCR, applied by TCRdb to the multiplex PCR reads, yields one record per CDR3 protein. The profile shows over 300,000 distinct CDR3 sequences, over 11% of them singletons. The material sequenced was blood. These receptors all come from a woman aged 55-75 years with Graves' hyperthyroidism.

This clonotype was seen many times. The V and J genes are TRBV12-3 or TRBV12-4 and TRBJ2-3; no definite D call. The CDR3 sequence is 14 residues long. V lost 6 bases and J 2 bases, leaving 12 bases between the germline ends. CDR3 loop: CASRASDSTDTQYF. The CDR3 nucleotides read TGTGCCAGCAGAGCATCCGACTCCACAGATACGCAGTATTTT.

At least ten counts were recorded for this clonotype. V is TRBV6-1 and J is TRBJ1-1; TRBD1 matches at 9 bases. The CDR3 length is 15 residues. The junction had 11 bases not matched to a gene; V was cut back by 7 bases and J by 5 bases. CDR1 is MNHNS and CDR2 is SASEGT in the germline V gene. CDR3 region: CASIQGTGRNTEAFF. The CDR3 bases are TGTGCCAGCATCCAGGGGACAGGGAGGAATACTGAAGCTTTCTTT.

This clonotype was observed at least ten times. The J gene is TRBJ1-1, the V gene TRBV11-3; TRBD1 aligns across 7 bases. The CDR3 sequence is 12 residues long. The germline V gene has CDR1 SGHNT and CDR2 YENEEA. After removal of 8 bases from V and 3 bases from J, the junction contained 3 bases not matched to a gene. This CDR3 is CASGTVDTEAFF. The CDR3 DNA is TGTGCCAGCGGGACAGTAGACACTGAAGCTTTCTTT.

The sample holds a few counts of this clonotype. A read error may be the cause here, since a much bigger clone is one base away. Because it lacks the conserved phenylalanine or tryptophan at the end, this CDR3 is likely a read error. The chain couples TRBV11-2 to TRBJ2-7, with 10 bases fitting TRBD1. Germline trimming cut 5 bases from V and 3 bases from J; bases unmatched to any gene: 4. Germline V gene sequence: CDR1 SGHAT, CDR2 FQNNGV. CDR3 length: 14 amino acids. CDR3 region: CASSGQGDIYEQYL. CDR3 sequence (DNA): TGTGCCAGCAGCGGACAGGGGGACATCTACGAGCAGTACCTC.

This clonotype showed up many times. The chain joins TRBV12-3 or TRBV12-4 to TRBJ1-1, with D possibly matching TRBD1 (5 bases). The CDR3 spans 17 residues. Trimming cost V 1 base and J 5 bases, with 20 bases left between them. CDR3 amino acids: CASSLEGSGTVRTEAFF. The CDR3 bases are TGTGCCAGCAGTTTAGAGGGATCCGGGACCGTACGAACTGAAGCTTTCTTT.

The CDR3 is CASSLDGGTNYGYTF. In nucleotides, the CDR3 is TGCGCCAGCAGCTTGGATGGGGGCACTAACTATGGCTACACCTTC. This chain links TRBV5-1 with TRBJ1-2; a weak D match, TRBD1 (6 bases). Deletions cut 0 bases from V and 0 bases from J, with 9 bases between. From germline, CDR1 is SGHRS and CDR2 YFSETQ. The CDR3 covers 15 residues.

The sample holds many counts of this clonotype. The gene calls are TRBV12-5 and TRBJ2-3; TRBD2 matches 10 bases. CDR1 and CDR2 (germline): LGHNT, FRNRAP. CDR3 length: 17 amino acids. The V gene end was trimmed by 2 bases and the J gene end by 3 bases; junction bases not matched to a gene: 8. CDR3 amino acids: CASGLRPGTSVTDTQYF. For the CDR3, the DNA is TGTGCTAGTGGTTTGCGGCCGGGGACTAGCGTGACAGATACGCAGTATTTT.

The chain joins TRBV12-3 or TRBV12-4 to TRBJ2-7; TRBD2 matches at 9 bases. With V trimmed by 3 bases and J by 2 bases, 5 bases remained unmatched. There are 15 residues in the CDR3. Here the CDR3 reads CASSFWLAGAYEQYF. The CDR3 DNA reads TGTGCCAGCAGTTTTTGGTTAGCGGGAGCCTACGAGCAGTACTTC.

This clonotype was observed many times. The gene calls are TRBV28 and TRBJ1-2; no clear D gene. Trimming cost V 4 bases and J 7 bases, with 13 bases left between them. Germline V gene lookup returns CDR1 MDHEN and CDR2 SYDVKM. This CDR3 is 13 amino acids long. CDR3 loop: CASSSPGVGGYTF. CDR3 DNA: TGTGCCAGCAGTTCCCCGGGTGTTGGTGGCTACACCTTC.

This clonotype was seen at least ten times. The V gene is TRBV11-2, the J gene TRBJ1-4, with a tentative D call TRBD1 (6 bases). The CDR3 has 15 residues. The germline gives CDR1 SGHAT, CDR2 FQNNGV. The V and J ends lost 5 bases and 7 bases respectively, with 17 bases between them. The CDR3 DNA reads TGTGCCAGCAGCGTTGGACAGACTTTTGGTGAAAAACTGTTTTTT. Protein product: CASSVGQTFGEKLFF.

This clonotype was recorded many times. DNA of the CDR3: TGTGCCAGCAGTTTATCCCACCAAGAGACCCAGTACTTC. Residues: CASSLSHQETQYF. This chain links TRBV27 with TRBJ2-5; the D is unclear. Per the germline V gene, CDR1 is MNHEY and CDR2 is SMNVEV (reference sequence). CDR3 length: 13 residues. Trimming left V 0 bases short and J 0 bases short, with 2 bases between.

This clonotype was observed a handful of times. The J gene is TRBJ2-3, the V gene TRBV19; 9 bases agree with TRBD2. CDR1 and CDR2 (germline): LNHDA, SQIVND (reference sequence). The junction had 11 bases not matched to a gene; V was cut back by 4 bases and J by 6 bases. The CDR3 totals 16 residues. This chain's CDR3 is CASSTGNLAGIDTQYF. The CDR3 bases are TGTGCCAGTAGTACCGGGAACCTAGCGGGAATCGATACGCAGTATTTT.